This T cell receptor beta chain was sequenced in a study of cytomegalovirus exposure and HLA in healthy donors. General study results and limits: The later analysis indicated that the majority of CMV-associated TCR beta chains appeared HLA-restricted. What a later analysis reportedly showed was that an Asian-associated ancestry cluster had fewer N-insertions than the approximately 700-donor mean. Within an earlier analysis, most TCR beta V segments proved productive either about 87% or about 30% of the time.

Worth noting for this clone: The antigen remains unidentified.

Trimming took off 4 bases at V and 1 base at J, with 10 bases between the two ends. There are 14 residues in the CDR3. The germline V gene encodes CDR1 SNHLY and CDR2 FYNNEI. In the PCR, 60 Vbeta and 13 Jbeta primers were used. Profiled with immunoSEQ multiplex PCR; TCRdb holds only in-frame clones, not every one. Of 60,000 to 70,000 clones listed, roughly 80% are singletons. Donors had nominal health at sampling but likely had unrecorded immune exposures. This sequence originates from a male donor in good health and CMV-seropositive. Sequencing used PBMCs. This chain joins TRBV2 and TRBJ2-5; D gene uncertain. CDR3 nucleotide sequence: TGTGCCAGCAGTGGAGAAGCGTCCCAAGAGACCCAGTACTTC. Protein sequence: CASSGEASQETQYF. Looking up the rest from reference TRBV2 and TRBJ2-5 gives the full variable domain: EPEVTQTPSHQVTQMGQEVILRCVPISNHLYFYWYRQILGQKVEFLVSFYNNEISEKSEIFDDQFSVERPDGSNFTLKIRSTKLEDSAMYFCASSGEASQETQYFGPGTRLLVL.